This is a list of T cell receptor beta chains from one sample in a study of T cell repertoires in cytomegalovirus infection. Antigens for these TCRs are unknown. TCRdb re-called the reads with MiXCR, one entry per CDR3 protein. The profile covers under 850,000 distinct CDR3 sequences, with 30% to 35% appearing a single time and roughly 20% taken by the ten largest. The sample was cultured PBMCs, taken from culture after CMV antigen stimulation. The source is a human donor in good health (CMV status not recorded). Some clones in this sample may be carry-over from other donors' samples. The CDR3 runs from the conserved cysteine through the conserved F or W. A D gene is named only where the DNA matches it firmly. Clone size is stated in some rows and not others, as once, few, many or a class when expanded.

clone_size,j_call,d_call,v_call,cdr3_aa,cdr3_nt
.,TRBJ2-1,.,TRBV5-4,CASSPAGLLYNEQFF,TGTGCCAGCAGCCCAGCGGGCCTCCTCTACAATGAGCAGTTCTTC
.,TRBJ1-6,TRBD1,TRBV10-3,CAVRQGGDSPLHF,TGTGCCGTCCGACAGGGAGGGGATTCACCCCTCCACTTT
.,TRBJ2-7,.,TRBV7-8,CASSTDRRFGQDEQYF,TGTGCCAGCAGCACCGACAGAAGGTTTGGCCAGGACGAGCAGTACTTC
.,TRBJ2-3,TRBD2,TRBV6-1,CASSEWVVAGPGGTQYF,TGTGCCAGCAGTGAATGGGTGGTAGCGGGGCCGGGGGGTACGCAGTATTTT
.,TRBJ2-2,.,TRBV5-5,CASSLWDTNTGELFF,TGTGCCAGCAGCTTGTGGGACACGAACACCGGGGAGCTGTTTTTT
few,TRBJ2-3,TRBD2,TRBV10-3,CAMTSGSGDTQYF,TGTGCCATGACTAGCGGGAGTGGAGATACGCAGTATTTT
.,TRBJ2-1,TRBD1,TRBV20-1,CSASRPGTGGEQFF,TGCAGTGCTAGTAGGCCCGGGACAGGGGGAGAGCAGTTCTTC
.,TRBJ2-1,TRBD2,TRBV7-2,CASAGGAGNEQFF,TGTGCCAGCGCCGGGGGGGCGGGAAACGAGCAGTTCTTC
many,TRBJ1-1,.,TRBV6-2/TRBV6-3,CASSPIMNTEAFF,TGTGCCAGCAGTCCCATTATGAACACTGAAGCTTTCTTT
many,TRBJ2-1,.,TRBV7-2,CASSFQVSDPQFF,TGTGCCAGCAGCTTTCAAGTGTCCGACCCCCAGTTCTTC
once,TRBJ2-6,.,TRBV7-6,CASSSMGSGANVLTF,TGTGCCAGCAGCTCCATGGGCTCTGGGGCCAACGTCCTGACTTTC
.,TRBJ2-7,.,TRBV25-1,CASSDDRNYEQYF,TGTGCCAGCAGTGATGACAGAAACTACGAGCAGTACTTC
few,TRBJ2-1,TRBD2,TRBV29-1,CSVKGEGGPGLAGGPNEQFF,TGCAGCGTTAAGGGGGAGGGGGGGCCCGGGCTAGCGGGAGGGCCGAATGAGCAGTTCTTC
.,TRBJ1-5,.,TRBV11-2,CASSSRNRVWDQPQHF,TGTGCCAGCAGCTCTAGAAACAGGGTTTGGGATCAGCCCCAGCATTTT
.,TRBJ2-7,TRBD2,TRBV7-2,CASSREGSRYYEQYF,TGTGCCAGCAGCCGGGAGGGGAGCCGCTACTACGAGCAGTACTTC
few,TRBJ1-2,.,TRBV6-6,CASRARPGAYGYTF,TGTGCCAGCCGTGCCCGGCCAGGAGCATATGGCTACACCTTC
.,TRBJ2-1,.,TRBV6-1,CASSEWRGTEQFF,TGTGCCAGCAGTGAATGGCGGGGAACTGAGCAGTTCTTC
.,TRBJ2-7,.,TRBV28,CASWGAQGPEQYF,TGTGCCAGCTGGGGGGCCCAGGGACCCGAGCAGTACTTC
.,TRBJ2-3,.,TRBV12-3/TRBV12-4,CASSLISYTDTQYF,TGTGCCAGCAGTTTAATCAGCTACACAGATACGCAGTATTTT
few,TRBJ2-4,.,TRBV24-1,CATGTTQKVKNIQYF,TGTGCCACCGGGACCACCCAAAAGGTCAAAAACATTCAGTACTTC
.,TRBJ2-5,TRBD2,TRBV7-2,CASSISGVQETQYF,TGTGCCAGCAGTATTAGCGGGGTTCAAGAGACCCAGTACTTC
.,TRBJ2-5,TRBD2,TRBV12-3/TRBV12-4,CASSPGLAGIQETQYF,TGTGCCAGCAGTCCAGGACTAGCGGGCATACAAGAGACCCAGTACTTC
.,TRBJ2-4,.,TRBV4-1,CASSQGQQNIQYF,TGCGCCAGCAGCCAAGGACAGCAAAACATTCAGTACTTC
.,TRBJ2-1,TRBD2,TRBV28,CASSSLAGGPSYNEQFF,TGTGCCAGCAGTTCTCTGGCGGGGGGGCCTTCGTACAATGAGCAGTTCTTC
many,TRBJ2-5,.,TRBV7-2,CASRTNRDAGPQYF,TGTGCCAGCAGAACCAACAGGGACGCAGGCCCCCAGTACTTC
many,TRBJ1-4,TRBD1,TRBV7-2,CASSSPTGTEKLFF,TGTGCCAGCAGCTCCCCGACAGGGACTGAAAAACTGTTTTTT
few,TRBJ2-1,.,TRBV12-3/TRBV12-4,CASSQWGGANNEQFF,TGTGCCAGCAGTCAGTGGGGGGGGGCTAACAATGAGCAGTTCTTC
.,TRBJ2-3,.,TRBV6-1,CASSEILISTDTQYF,TGTGCCAGCAGTGAAATACTTATAAGCACAGATACGCAGTATTTT
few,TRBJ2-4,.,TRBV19,CASSIRTGGVMGIQYF,TGTGCCAGTAGTATACGGACAGGCGGGGTCATGGGCATTCAGTACTTC
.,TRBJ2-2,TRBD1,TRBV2,CASSVGGTGGTGELFF,TGTGCCAGCAGTGTTGGAGGGACAGGGGGTACCGGGGAGCTGTTTTTT
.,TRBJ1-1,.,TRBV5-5,CASSLIITEAFF,TGTGCCAGCAGCTTGATTATCACTGAAGCTTTCTTT
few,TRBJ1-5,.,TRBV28,CASSSSRGRAPQPQHF,TGTGCCAGCAGTTCCTCTCGTGGCAGGGCCCCTCAGCCCCAGCATTTT
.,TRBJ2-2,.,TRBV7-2,CASSLRDSGSGELFF,TGTGCCAGCAGCTTAAGGGACTCCGGGTCCGGGGAGCTGTTTTTT
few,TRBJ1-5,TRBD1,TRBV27,CASANDRGSNQPQHF,TGTGCCAGCGCCAATGACAGGGGAAGCAATCAGCCCCAGCATTTT
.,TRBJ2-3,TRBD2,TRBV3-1,CASSQESSGGTDTQYF,TGTGCCAGCAGCCAAGAGAGTAGCGGGGGCACAGATACGCAGTATTTT
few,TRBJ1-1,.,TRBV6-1,CASSEALLELGAEAFF,TGTGCCAGCAGTGAAGCGCTCTTGGAGCTCGGCGCCGAAGCTTTCTTT
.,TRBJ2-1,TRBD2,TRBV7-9,CASSFELGRADNEQFF,TGTGCCAGCAGCTTTGAACTCGGGAGGGCGGACAATGAGCAGTTCTTC
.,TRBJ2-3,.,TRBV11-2,CASSSRGRSTDTQYF,TGTGCCAGCAGCTCGAGAGGACGTAGCACAGATACGCAGTATTTT
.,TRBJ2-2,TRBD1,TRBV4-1,CASSHSGTGTGELFF,TGCGCCAGCAGCCACTCCGGGACAGGGACCGGGGAGCTGTTTTTT
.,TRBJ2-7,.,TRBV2,CASNYPNYEQYF,TGTGCCAGCAACTACCCGAACTACGAGCAGTACTTC
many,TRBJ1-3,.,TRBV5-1,CASSLDTGNTIYF,TGCGCCAGCAGCTTGGACACTGGAAACACCATATATTTT
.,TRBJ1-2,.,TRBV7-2,CASSRDRLNYGYTF,TGTGCCAGCAGCCGAGACAGGCTCAACTATGGCTACACCTTC
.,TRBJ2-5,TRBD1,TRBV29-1,CSVDRGQETQYF,TGCAGCGTTGACAGGGGGCAAGAGACCCAGTACTTC
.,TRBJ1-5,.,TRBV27,CASGPSGEQPQHF,TGTGCCAGCGGGCCCTCAGGGGAACAGCCCCAGCATTTT
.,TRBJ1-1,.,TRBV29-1,CSTRTGRDTEAFF,TGCAGCACACGGACCGGGAGGGACACTGAAGCTTTCTTT
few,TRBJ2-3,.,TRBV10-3,CAISVEPRTDTQYF,TGTGCCATCAGTGTGGAACCTAGGACAGATACGCAGTATTTT
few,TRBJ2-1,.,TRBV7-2,CASSFIAESYNEQFF,TGTGCCAGCAGCTTTATAGCGGAATCCTACAATGAGCAGTTCTTC
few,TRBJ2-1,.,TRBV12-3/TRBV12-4,CASRPGPTMEQFF,TGTGCCAGCAGGCCGGGACCGACGATGGAGCAGTTCTTC
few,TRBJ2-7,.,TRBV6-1,CASSERSSYEQYF,TGTGCCAGCAGTGAACGGAGCTCCTACGAGCAGTACTTC